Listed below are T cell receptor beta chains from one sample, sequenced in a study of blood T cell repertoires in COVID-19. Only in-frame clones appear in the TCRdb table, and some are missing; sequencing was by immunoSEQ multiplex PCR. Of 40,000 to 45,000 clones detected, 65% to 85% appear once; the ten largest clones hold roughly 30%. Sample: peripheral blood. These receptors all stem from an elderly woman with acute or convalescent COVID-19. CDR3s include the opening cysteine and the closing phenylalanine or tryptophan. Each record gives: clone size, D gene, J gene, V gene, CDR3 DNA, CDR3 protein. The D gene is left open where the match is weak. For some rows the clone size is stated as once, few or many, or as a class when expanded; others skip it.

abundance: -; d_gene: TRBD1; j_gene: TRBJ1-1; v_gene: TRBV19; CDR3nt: TGTGCCAGTAGTATTGACAGGGCGATGAACACTGAAGCTTTCTTT; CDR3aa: CASSIDRAMNTEAFF
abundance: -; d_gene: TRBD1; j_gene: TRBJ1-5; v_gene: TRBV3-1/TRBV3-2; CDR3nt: TGTGCCAGCAGCCCCTCAGGGACAGGGGTGGTCCAGCCCCAGCATTTT; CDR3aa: CASSPSGTGVVQPQHF
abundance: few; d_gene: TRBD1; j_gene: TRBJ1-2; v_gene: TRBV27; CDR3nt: TGTGCCAGCAGTTTACGACAGGGAAGCGGCTACACCTTC; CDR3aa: CASSLRQGSGYTF
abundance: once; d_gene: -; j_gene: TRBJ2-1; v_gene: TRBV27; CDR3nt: TGTGCCAGCAGTTTCCCCACAGGGAGCTCCTACAATGAGCAGTTCTTC; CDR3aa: CASSFPTGSSYNEQFF
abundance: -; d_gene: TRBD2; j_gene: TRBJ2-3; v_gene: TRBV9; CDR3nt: TGTGCCAGCAGCGAGCCCCTTTTGCGGGAGAGCACAGATACGCAGTATTTT; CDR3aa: CASSEPLLRESTDTQYF
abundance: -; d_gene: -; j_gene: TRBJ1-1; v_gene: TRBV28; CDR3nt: TGTGCCAGCAGTGTAGAGGGAACTGAAGCTTTCTTT; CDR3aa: CASSVEGTEAFF
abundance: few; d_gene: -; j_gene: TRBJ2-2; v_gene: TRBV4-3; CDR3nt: TGCGCCAGCAGCCAAGAAACTAGCTGGAGGGGCGGGGAGCTGTTTTTT; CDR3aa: CASSQETSWRGGELFF
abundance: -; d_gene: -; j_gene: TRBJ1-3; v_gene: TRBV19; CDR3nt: TGTGCCAGTAGTAGCGAGACAGGATCTGGAAACACCATATATTTT; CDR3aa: CASSSETGSGNTIYF
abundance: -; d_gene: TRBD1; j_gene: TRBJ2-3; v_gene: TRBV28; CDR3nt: TGTGCCAGCAGTCCCCGACAGGGAAGGGGCACAGATACGCAGTATTTT; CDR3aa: CASSPRQGRGTDTQYF
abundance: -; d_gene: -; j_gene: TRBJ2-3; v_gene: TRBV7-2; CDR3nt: TGTGCCAGCAGCCATAGCCGCAGGGCAGGTAGCCGCACAGATACGCAGTATTTT; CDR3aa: CASSHSRRAGSRTDTQYF
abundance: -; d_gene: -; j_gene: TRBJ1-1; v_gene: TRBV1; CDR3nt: TGCACCAGCAGCCAAGGTAATCCGGGGAGGACAGGGAACGGGAGAGCTTTCTTT; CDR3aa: CTSSQGNPGRTGNGRAFF
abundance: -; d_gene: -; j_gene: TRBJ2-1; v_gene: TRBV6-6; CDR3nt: TGTGCCAGCATCCCCACGTGGGGGGATGAGCAGTTCTTC; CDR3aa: CASIPTWGDEQFF
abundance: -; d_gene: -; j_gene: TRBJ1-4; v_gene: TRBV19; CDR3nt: TGTGCCAGTAGTATAGGGCCAGAAGAAAAACTGTTTTTT; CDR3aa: CASSIGPEEKLFF
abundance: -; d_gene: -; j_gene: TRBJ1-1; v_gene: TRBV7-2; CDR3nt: TGTGCCAGCAGCTTAGCCAGGGCGAGGACTGAAGCTTTCTTT; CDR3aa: CASSLARARTEAFF
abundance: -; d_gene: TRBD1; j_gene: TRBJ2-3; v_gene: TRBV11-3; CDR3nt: TGTGCCAGCAGCTTAGGGACAGGCAATACAGATACGCAGTATTTT; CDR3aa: CASSLGTGNTDTQYF
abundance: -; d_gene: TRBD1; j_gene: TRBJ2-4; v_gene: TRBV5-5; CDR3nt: TGTGCCAGCAGCTTGACCCGAGGGGGCCAAAACATTCAGTACTTC; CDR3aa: CASSLTRGGQNIQYF
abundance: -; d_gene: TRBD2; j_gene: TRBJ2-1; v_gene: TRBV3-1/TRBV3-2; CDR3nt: TGTGCCAGCAGCCAAGCAGGACTAGCGCCAAACAATGAGCAGTTCTTC; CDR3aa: CASSQAGLAPNNEQFF
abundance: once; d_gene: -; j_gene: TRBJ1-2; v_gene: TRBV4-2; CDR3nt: TGTGCCAGCAGCCAGGGGGCGGGCTACACCTTC; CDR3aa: CASSQGAGYTF
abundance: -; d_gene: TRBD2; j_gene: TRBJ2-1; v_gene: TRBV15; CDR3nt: TGTGCCACCGAACGTCGACTAGCGGGAGGTAATGAGCAGTTCTTC; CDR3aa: CATERRLAGGNEQFF
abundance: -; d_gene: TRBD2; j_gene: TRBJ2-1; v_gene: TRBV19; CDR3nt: TGTGCCAGTAGCATTCTAGCGGTAAGCTCCTACAATGAGCAGTTCTTC; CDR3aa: CASSILAVSSYNEQFF
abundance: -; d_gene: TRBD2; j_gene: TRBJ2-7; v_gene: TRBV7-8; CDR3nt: TGTGCCAGCAGCCCTTTAGCGGGAGGGAGGGACGAGCAGTACTTC; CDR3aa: CASSPLAGGRDEQYF
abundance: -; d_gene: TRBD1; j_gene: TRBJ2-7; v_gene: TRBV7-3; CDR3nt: TGTGCCAGCAGCTCACAATCCTCAGGGGGCCCCTACGAGCAGTACTTC; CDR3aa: CASSSQSSGGPYEQYF
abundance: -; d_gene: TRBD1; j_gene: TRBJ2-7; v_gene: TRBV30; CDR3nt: TGTGCCTGGAGTATTTCCGGGACAGGGGGCTACGAGCAGTACTTC; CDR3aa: CAWSISGTGGYEQYF
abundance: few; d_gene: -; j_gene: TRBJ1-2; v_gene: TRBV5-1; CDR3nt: TGCGCCAGCAGCTTGGGTTCTAGATTGGGCAGGGGAGAAAGCTACACCTTC; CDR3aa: CASSLGSRLGRGESYTF
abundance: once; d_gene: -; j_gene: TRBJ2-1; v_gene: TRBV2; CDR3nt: TGTGCCAGCAGTGCGAACACCTACAATGAGCAGTTCTTC; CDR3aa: CASSANTYNEQFF
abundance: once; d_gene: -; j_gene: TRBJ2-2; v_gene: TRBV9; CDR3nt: TGTGCCAGCAGCCGGAGGGGGGGCGCCGGGGAGCTGTTTTTT; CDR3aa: CASSRRGGAGELFF
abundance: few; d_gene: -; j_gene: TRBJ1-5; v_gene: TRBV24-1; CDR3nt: TGTGCCACCGTATTGAATCAGCCCCAGCATTTT; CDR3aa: CATVLNQPQHF
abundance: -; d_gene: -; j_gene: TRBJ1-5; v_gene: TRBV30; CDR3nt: TGTGCCTGGAGACGCCCGGGGGGCAATCAGCCCCAGCATTTT; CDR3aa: CAWRRPGGNQPQHF
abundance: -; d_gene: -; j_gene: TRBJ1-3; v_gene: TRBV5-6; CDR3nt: TGTGCCAGCAGCTTGACTCACCCTGGAAACACCATATATTTT; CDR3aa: CASSLTHPGNTIYF
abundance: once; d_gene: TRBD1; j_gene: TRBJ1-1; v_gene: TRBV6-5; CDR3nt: TGTGCCGCCCTACAGGGGCAGTTGAACACTGAAGCTTTCTTT; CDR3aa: CAALQGQLNTEAFF
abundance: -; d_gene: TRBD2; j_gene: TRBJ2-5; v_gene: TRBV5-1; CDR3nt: TGCGCCAGCAGCTTGGGGGGACTAGCGATAGAGACCCAGTACTTC; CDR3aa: CASSLGGLAIETQYF
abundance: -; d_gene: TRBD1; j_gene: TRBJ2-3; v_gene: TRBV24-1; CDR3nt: TGTGCCACCAGTGATTCAAGGACAGGGTCAGATACGCAGTATTTT; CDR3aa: CATSDSRTGSDTQYF
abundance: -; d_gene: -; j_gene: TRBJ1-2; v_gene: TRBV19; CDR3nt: TGTGCCAGTAGTATTCGAGGAAGCAACTATGGCTACACCTTC; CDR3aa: CASSIRGSNYGYTF
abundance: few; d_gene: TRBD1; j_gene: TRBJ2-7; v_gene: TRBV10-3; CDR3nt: TGTGCCATCTGGGACAGCTCCTACGAGCAGTACTTC; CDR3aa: CAIWDSSYEQYF
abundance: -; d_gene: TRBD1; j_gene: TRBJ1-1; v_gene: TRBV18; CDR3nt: TGTGCCAGCTCACCAACCTTTGACAGGGCGGATGAAGCTTTCTTT; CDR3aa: CASSPTFDRADEAFF
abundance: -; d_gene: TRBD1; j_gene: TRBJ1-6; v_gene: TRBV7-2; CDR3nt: TGTGCCAGCAGCTTAAGGACAGGGGACTCACCCCTCCACTTT; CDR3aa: CASSLRTGDSPLHF
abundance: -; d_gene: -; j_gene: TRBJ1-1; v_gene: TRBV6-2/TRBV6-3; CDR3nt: TGTGCCAGCAGTTACGAGGGGAGGACTGAAGCTTTCTTT; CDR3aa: CASSYEGRTEAFF
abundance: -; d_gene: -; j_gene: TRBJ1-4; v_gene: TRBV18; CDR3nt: TGTGCCAGCTCACCGCCACGGGGATCAACTAATGAAAAACTGTTTTTT; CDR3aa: CASSPPRGSTNEKLFF
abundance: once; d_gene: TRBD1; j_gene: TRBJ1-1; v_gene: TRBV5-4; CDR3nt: TGTGCCAGCAGCTTAGCCGGGACAGGGGGCACTGAAGCTTTCTTT; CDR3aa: CASSLAGTGGTEAFF
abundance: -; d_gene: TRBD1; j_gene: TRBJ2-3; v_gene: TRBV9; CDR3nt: TGTGCCAGCAGCGTGGGGACAGGGGATACGCAGTATTTT; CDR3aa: CASSVGTGDTQYF
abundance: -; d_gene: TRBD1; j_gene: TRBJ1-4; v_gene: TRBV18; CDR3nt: TGTGCCAGCTCACCCACGAGTCAGGGGGGCGAAAAACTGTTTTTT; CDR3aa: CASSPTSQGGEKLFF
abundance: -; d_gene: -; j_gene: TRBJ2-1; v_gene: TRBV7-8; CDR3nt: TGTGCCAGCAGCTTAGTGAGCGGAACCTACAATGAGCAGTTCTTC; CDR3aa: CASSLVSGTYNEQFF
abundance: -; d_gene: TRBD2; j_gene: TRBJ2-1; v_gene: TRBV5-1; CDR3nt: TGCGCCAGCAGCTTGCTGGCGGGAGGGCCGTTTGAGCAGTTCTTC; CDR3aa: CASSLLAGGPFEQFF
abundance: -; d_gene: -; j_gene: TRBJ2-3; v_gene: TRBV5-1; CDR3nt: TGCGCCAGCAGCGAGGCTCCAGATACGCAGTATTTT; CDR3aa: CASSEAPDTQYF
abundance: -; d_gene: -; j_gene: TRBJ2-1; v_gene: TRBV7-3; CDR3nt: TGTGCCAGCAGCTCGGGTCTTGGGCTAGCTGCTAATGAGCAGTTCTTC; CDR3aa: CASSSGLGLAANEQFF
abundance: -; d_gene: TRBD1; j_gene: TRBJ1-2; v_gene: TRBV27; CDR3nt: TGTGCCAGCAGTTCCCTAGGGGGCAATGGCTACACCTTC; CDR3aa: CASSSLGGNGYTF
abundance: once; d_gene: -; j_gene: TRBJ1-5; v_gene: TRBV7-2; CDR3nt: TGTGCCAGCAGCTTAGGTACGACAAGGAATCAGCCCCAGCATTTT; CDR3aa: CASSLGTTRNQPQHF
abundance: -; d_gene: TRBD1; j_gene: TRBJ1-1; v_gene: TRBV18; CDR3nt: TGTGCCAGCTCATCAGGGGACAGGGGGAAAACTGAAGCTTTCTTT; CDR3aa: CASSSGDRGKTEAFF
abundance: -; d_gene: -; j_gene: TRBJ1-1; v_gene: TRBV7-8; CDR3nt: TGTGCCAGCAGCTCCTACGGGGGGCGCACTGAAGCTTTCTTT; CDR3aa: CASSSYGGRTEAFF
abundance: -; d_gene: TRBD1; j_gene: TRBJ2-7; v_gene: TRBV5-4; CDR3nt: TGTGCCAGCAGCTGGGGACAGTCATACGAGCAGTACTTC; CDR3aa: CASSWGQSYEQYF
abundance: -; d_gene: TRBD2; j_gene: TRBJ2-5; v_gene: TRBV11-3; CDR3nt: TGTGCCAGCAGCTCTGGGACTAGCGGGACCAGTGGGCAAGAGACCCAGTACTTC; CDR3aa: CASSSGTSGTSGQETQYF
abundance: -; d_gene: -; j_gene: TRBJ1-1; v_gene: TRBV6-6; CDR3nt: TGTGCCAGCACCCTACAGGGACGGACTGAAGCTTTCTTT; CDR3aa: CASTLQGRTEAFF
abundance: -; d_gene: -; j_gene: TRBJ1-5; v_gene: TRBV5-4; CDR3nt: TGTGCCCTGAATTGGGACAACAATCAGCCCCAGCATTTT; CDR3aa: CALNWDNNQPQHF
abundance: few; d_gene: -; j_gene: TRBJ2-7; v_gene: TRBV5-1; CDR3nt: TGCGCCAGCAGCTTCAGGGGGCGCGAGGCGGGAGAGGCGGGGGCGCCGTGGGACGAGCAGTACTTC; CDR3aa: CASSFRGREAGEAGAPWDEQYF
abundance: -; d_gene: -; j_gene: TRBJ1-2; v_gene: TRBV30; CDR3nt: TGTGCCTGGAGGTCGGGGGAGGTCCTCCACTATGGCTACACCTTC; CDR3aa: CAWRSGEVLHYGYTF
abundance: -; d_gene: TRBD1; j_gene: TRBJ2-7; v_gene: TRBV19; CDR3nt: TGTGCCAGTAGTAGAGGACAGGGGATCTACGAGCAGTACTTC; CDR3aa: CASSRGQGIYEQYF
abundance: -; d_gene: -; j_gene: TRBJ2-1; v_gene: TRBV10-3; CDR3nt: TGTGCCATCAGTGAGTCCCAGGGGAATTACAATGAGCAGTTCTTC; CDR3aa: CAISESQGNYNEQFF
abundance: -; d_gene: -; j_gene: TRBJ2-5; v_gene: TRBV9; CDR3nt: TGTGCCAGCAGCTACTCATACTCGGGGGTGGGACAAGAGACCCAGTACTTC; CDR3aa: CASSYSYSGVGQETQYF
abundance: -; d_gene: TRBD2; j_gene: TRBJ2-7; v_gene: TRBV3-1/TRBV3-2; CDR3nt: TGTGCCAGCAGCCAAGAAGGGGAGGGGAGCTCCTACGAGCAGTACTTC; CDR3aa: CASSQEGEGSSYEQYF
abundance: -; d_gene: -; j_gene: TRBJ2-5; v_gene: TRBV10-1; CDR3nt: TGCGCCAGCAGTGAGTCGACGAGGGCCGGGGAGACCCAGTACTTC; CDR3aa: CASSESTRAGETQYF